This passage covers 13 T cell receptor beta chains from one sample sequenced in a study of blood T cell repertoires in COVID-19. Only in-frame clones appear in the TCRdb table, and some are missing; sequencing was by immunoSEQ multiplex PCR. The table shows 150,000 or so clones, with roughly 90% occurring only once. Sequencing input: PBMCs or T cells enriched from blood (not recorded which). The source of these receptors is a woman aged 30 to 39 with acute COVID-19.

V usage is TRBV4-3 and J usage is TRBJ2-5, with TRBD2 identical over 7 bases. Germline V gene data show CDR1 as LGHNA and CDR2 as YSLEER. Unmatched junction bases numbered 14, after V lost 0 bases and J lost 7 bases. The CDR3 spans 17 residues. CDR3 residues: CASSQEVPSGSPWTQYF. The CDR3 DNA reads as TGCGCCAGCAGCCAAGAGGTGCCTAGCGGATCCCCTTGGACCCAGTACTTC.

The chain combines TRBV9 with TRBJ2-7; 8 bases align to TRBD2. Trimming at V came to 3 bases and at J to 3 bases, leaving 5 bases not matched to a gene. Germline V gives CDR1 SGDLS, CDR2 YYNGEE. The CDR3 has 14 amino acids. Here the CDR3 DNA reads TGTGCCAGCAGCGAGGGACTAGGCATCTACGAGCAGTACTTC. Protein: CASSEGLGIYEQYF.

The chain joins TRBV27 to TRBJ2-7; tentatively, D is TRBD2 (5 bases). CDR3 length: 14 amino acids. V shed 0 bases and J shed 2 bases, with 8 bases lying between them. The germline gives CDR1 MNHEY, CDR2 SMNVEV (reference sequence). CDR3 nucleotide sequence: TGTGCCAGCAGTTTATCGGACGGGACCTACGAGCAGTACTTC. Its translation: CASSLSDGTYEQYF.

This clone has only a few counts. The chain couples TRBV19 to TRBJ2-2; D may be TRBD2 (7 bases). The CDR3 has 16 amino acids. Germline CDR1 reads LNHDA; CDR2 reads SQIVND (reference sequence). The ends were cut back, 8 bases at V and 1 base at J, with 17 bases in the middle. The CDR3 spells CASLGRGARNTGELFF. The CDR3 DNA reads TGTGCCAGTTTGGGGAGGGGGGCCCGGAACACCGGGGAGCTGTTTTTT.

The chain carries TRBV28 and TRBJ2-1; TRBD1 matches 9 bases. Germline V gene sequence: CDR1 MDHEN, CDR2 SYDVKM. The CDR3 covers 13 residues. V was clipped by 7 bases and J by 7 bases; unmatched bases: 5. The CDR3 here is CASIRTGVNEQFF. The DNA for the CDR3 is TGTGCCAGCATTCGGACAGGGGTAAATGAGCAGTTCTTC.

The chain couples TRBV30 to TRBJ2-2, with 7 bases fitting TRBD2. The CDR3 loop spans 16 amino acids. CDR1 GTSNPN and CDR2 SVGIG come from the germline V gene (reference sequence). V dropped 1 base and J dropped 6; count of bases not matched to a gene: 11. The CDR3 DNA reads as TGTGCCTGGAGTGGAGGGAGGGCCTCCATTTCCGGGGAGCTGTTTTTT. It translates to CAWSGGRASISGELFF.

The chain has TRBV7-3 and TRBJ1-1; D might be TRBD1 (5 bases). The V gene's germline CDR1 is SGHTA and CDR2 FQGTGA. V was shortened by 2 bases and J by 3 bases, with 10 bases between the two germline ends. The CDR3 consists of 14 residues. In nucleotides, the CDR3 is TGTGCCAGCAGCTTATCAGGGATGTACACTGAAGCTTTCTTT. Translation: CASSLSGMYTEAFF.

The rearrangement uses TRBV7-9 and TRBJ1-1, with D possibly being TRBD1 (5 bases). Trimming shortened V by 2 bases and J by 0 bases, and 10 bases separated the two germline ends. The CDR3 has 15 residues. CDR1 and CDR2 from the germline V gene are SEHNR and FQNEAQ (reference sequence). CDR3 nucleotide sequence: TGTGCCAGCAGCTTACAGGGATGGATGAACACTGAAGCTTTCTTT. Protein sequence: CASSLQGWMNTEAFF.

In nucleotides, the CDR3 is TGTGCCAGCACCGCCCTAAGAGACAGGGAAGTCGATTCACCCCTCCACTTT. Residues: CASTALRDREVDSPLHF. The chain combines TRBV9 with TRBJ1-6, with 7 nucleotides matching TRBD1. Germline values: CDR1 SGDLS, CDR2 YYNGEE. The CDR3 spans 17 residues. The V gene end was trimmed by 6 bases and the J gene end by 8 bases; junction bases not matched to a gene: 17.

CDR3 region: CASSPLLPGGYTF. The CDR3 DNA sequence: TGTGCCAGCAGTCCTCTCCTGCCCGGGGGCTACACCTTC. This chain connects TRBV7-6 to TRBJ1-2; no reliable D call. The V end was cut by 6 bases, the J end by 8 bases, with 16 bases between. Germline V gene sequence: CDR1 SGHVS, CDR2 FNYEAQ. The CDR3 is 13 amino acids.

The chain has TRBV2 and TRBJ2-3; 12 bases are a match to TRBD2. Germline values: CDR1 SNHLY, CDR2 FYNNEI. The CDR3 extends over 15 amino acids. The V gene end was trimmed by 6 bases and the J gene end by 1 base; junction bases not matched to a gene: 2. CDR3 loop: CASRRLAGGTDTQYF. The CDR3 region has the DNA TGTGCCAGCAGACGACTAGCGGGAGGCACAGATACGCAGTATTTT. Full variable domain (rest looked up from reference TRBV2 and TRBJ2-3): EPEVTQTPSHQVTQMGQEVILRCVPISNHLYFYWYRQILGQKVEFLVSFYNNEISEKSEIFDDQFSVERPDGSNFTLKIRSTKLEDSAMYFCASRRLAGGTDTQYFGPGTRLTVL.

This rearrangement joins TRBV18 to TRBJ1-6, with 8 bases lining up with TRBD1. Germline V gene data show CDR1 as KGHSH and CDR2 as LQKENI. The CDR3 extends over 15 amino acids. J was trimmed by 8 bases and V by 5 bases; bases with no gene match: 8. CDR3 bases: TGTGCCAGCTCAGACTTGCAGGGGGCGGATTCACCCCTCCACTTT. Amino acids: CASSDLQGADSPLHF.

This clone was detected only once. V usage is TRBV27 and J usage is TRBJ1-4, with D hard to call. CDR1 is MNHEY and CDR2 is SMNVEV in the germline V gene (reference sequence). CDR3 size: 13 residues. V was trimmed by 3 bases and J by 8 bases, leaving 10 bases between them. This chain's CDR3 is CASSFRENEKLFF. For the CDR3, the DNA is TGTGCCAGCAGTTTCCGGGAGAACGAAAAACTGTTTTTT. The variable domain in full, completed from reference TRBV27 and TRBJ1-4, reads EAQVTQNPRYLITVTGKKLTVTCSQNMNHEYMSWYRQDPGLGLRQIYYSMNVEVTDKGDVPEGYKVSRKEKRNFPLILESPSPNQTSLYFCASSFRENEKLFFGSGTQLSVL.